This T cell receptor beta chain was sequenced in a study of T cells in Graves' hyperthyroidism and ophthalmopathy. Study-wide results and limits: Blood also showed most of the thyroid clonotypes that were expanded above 0.001.

This clonotype was picked up many times. The target antigen is unknown. Amplification of TCR beta CDR3 regions was performed using RNA transcripts as template. HTBI primers were the set used in a first-round RT-PCR of the TCR CDR3. MiXCR, run by TCRdb on the multiplex PCR reads, gives a single entry per CDR3 protein. The repertoire holds 200,000 to 250,000 distinct CDR3 sequences, with 15% to 20% as singletons. Ophthalmopathy patients had moderate-to-severe active disease, CAS ≥3, NOSPECS ≥4, and disease duration under 3 months. A patient was excluded if there was uncontrolled infection, other autoimmune disease, pregnancy or lactation. The V and J ends lost 3 bases and 1 base respectively, with 6 bases between them. Germline loops: CDR1 SGHNT, CDR2 YENEEA. The CDR3 sequence is 13 residues long.

Sequenced material: blood. This sequence joins TRBV11-3 and TRBJ1-1; D uncertain. This TCR derives from a young woman with Graves' ophthalmopathy. This CDR3 is CASSFPRNTEAFF. CDR3 bases: TGTGCCAGCAGCTTCCCAAGGAACACTGAAGCTTTCTTT.